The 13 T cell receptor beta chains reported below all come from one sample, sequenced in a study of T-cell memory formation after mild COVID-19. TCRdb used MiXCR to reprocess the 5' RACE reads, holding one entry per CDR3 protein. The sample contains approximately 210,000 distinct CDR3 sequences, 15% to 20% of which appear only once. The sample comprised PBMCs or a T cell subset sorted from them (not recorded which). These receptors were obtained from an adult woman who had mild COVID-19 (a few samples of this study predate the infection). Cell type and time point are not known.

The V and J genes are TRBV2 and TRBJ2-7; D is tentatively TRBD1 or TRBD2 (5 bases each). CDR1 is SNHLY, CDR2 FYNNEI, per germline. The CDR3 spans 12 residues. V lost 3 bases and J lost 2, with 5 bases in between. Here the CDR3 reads CASSEGAYEQYF. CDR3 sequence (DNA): TGTGCCAGCAGTGAGGGGGCCTACGAGCAGTACTTC. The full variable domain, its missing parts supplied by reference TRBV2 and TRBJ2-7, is EPEVTQTPSHQVTQMGQEVILRCVPISNHLYFYWYRQILGQKVEFLVSFYNNEISEKSEIFDDQFSVERPDGSNFTLKIRSTKLEDSAMYFCASSEGAYEQYFGPGTRLTVT.

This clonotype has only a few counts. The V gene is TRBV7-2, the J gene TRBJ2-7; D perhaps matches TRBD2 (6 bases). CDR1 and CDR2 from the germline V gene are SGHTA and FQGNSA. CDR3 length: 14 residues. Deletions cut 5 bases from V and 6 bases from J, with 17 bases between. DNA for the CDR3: TGTGCCAGCAGCCCAGACTGGCGGGATCGCGAGCAGTACTTC. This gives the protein CASSPDWRDREQYF.

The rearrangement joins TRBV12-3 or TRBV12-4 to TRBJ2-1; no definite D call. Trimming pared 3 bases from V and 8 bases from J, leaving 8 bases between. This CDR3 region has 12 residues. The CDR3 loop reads CASSFSGYEQFF. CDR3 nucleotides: TGTGCCAGCAGTTTCTCAGGTTATGAGCAGTTCTTC.

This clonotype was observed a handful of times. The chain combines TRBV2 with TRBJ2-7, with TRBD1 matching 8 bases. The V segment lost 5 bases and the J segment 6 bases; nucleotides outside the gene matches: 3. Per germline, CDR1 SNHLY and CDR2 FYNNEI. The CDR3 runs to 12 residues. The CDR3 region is CASSLQGGEQYF. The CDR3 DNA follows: TGTGCCAGCAGTTTACAGGGGGGCGAGCAGTACTTC. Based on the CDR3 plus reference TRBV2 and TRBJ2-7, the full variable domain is EPEVTQTPSHQVTQMGQEVILRCVPISNHLYFYWYRQILGQKVEFLVSFYNNEISEKSEIFDDQFSVERPDGSNFTLKIRSTKLEDSAMYFCASSLQGGEQYFGPGTRLTVT.

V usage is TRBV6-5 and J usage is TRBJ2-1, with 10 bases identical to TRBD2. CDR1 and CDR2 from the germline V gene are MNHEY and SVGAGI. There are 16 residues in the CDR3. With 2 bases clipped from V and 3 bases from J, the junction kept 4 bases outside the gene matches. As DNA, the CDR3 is TGTGCCAGCAGTTACAGCCTAGCGGGGGTCTACAATGAGCAGTTCTTC. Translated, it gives CASSYSLAGVYNEQFF.

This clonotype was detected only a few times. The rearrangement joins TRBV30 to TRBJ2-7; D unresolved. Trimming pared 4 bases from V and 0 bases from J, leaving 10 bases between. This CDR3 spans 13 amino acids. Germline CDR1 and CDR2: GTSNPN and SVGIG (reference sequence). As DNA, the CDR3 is TGTGCCTGGAATAAGGGTGACTCCTACGAGCAGTACTTC. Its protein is CAWNKGDSYEQYF. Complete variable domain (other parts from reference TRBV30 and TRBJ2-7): SQTIHQWPATLVQPVGSPLSLECTVEGTSNPNLYWYRQAAGRGLQLLFYSVGIGQISSEVPQNLSASRPQDRQFILSSKKLLLSDSGFYLCAWNKGDSYEQYFGPGTRLTVT.

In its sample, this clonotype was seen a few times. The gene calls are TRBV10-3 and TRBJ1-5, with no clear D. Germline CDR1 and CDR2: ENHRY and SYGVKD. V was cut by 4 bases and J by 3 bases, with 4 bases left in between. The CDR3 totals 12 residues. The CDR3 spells CAISVDNQPQHF. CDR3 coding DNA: TGTGCCATCAGTGTGGACAATCAGCCCCAGCATTTT.

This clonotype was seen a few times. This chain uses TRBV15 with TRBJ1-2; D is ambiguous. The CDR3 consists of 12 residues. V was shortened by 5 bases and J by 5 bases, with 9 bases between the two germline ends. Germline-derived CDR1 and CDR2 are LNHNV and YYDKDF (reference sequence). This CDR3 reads CATSVGPYGYTF. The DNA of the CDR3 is TGTGCCACCAGCGTAGGACCGTATGGCTACACCTTC.

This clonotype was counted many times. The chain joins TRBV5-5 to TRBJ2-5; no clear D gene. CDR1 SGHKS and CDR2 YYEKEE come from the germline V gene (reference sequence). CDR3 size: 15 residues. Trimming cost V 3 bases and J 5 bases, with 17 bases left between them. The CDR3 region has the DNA TGTGCCAGCAGCTCCCGCCGGAGTATGGGGGAGACCCAGTACTTC. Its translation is CASSSRRSMGETQYF.

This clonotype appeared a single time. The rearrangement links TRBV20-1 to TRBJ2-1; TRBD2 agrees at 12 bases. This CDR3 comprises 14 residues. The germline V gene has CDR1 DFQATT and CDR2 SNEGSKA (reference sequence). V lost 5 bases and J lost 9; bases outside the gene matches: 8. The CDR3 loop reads CSARRLAGEREQFF. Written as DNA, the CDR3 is TGCAGTGCTCGCCGACTAGCGGGAGAGCGTGAGCAGTTCTTC.

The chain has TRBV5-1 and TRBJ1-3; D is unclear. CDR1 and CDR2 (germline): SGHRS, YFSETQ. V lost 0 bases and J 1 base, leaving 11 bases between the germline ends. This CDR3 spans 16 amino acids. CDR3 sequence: CASSLESQHSGNTIYF. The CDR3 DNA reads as TGCGCCAGCAGCTTGGAAAGTCAACATTCTGGAAACACCATATATTTT.

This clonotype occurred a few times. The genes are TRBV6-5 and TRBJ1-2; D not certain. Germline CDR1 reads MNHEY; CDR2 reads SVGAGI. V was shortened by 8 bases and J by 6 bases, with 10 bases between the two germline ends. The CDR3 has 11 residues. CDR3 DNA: TGTGCCAGCGTCCAAGATAATGGCTACACCTTC. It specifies CASVQDNGYTF.

For the CDR3, the DNA is TGTGCCTGGAGGTTGGGACAGTACTACGAGCAGTACTTC. Translated, it gives CAWRLGQYYEQYF. This rearrangement joins TRBV30 to TRBJ2-7; 7 positions match TRBD1. Germline V gives CDR1 GTSNPN, CDR2 SVGIG (reference sequence). The CDR3 spans 13 residues. V lost 3 bases and J lost 3; bases outside the gene matches: 5. Full variable domain (missing parts from reference TRBV30 and TRBJ2-7): SQTIHQWPATLVQPVGSPLSLECTVEGTSNPNLYWYRQAAGRGLQLLFYSVGIGQISSEVPQNLSASRPQDRQFILSSKKLLLSDSGFYLCAWRLGQYYEQYFGPGTRLTVT.